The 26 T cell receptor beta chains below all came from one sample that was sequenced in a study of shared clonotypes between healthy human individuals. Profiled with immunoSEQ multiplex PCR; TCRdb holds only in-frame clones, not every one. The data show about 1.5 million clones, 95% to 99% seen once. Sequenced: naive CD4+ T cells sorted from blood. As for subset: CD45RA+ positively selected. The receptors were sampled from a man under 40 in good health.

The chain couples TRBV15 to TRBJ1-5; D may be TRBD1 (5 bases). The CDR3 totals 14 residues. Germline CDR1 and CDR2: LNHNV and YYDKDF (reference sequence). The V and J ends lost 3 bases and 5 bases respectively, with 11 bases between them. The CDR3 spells CATSRPGGYQPQHF. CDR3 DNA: TGTGCCACCAGCAGGCCCGGGGGTTATCAGCCCCAGCATTTT.

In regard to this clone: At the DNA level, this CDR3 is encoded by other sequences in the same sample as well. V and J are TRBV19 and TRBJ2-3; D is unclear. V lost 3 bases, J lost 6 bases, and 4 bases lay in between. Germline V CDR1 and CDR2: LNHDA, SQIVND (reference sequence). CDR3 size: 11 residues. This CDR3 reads CASSILDTQYF. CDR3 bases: TGTGCCAGTAGTATCCTGGATACGCAGTATTTT.

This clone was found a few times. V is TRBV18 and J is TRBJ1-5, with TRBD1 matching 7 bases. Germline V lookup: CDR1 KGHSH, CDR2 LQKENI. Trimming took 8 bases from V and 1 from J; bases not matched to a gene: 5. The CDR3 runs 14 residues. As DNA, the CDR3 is TGTGCCAGCGCCTCGACAGGGAGCAATCAGCCCCAGCATTTT. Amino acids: CASASTGSNQPQHF.

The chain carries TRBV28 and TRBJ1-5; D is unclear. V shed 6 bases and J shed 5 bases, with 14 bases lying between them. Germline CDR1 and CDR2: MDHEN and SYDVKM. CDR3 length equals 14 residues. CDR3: CASSLPGRYQPQHF. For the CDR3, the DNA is TGTGCCAGCAGCCTACCGGGCCGGTATCAGCCCCAGCATTTT.

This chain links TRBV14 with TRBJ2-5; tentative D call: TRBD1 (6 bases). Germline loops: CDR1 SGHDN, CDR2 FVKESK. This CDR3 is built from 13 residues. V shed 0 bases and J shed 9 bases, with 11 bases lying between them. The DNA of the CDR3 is TGTGCCAGCAGCCAAGATAGGGGGTGGGCCCAGTACTTC. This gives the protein CASSQDRGWAQYF.

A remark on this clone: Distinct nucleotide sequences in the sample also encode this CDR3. The CDR3 DNA is TGTGCCAGCAGCTTAAGAGGTAATCAGCCCCAGCATTTT. Its protein product is CASSLRGNQPQHF. V is TRBV7-2 and J is TRBJ1-5; D is ambiguous. CDR1 and CDR2 from the germline V gene are SGHTA and FQGNSA. The CDR3 spans 13 residues. Trimming removed 2 bases from V and 4 bases from J, with 6 bases in between.

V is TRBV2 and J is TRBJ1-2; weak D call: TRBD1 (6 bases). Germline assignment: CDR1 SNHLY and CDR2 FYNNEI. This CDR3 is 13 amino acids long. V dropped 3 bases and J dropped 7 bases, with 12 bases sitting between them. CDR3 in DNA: TGTGCCAGCAGTGACAGGGGAGTAGGTGGCTACACCTTC. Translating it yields CASSDRGVGGYTF.

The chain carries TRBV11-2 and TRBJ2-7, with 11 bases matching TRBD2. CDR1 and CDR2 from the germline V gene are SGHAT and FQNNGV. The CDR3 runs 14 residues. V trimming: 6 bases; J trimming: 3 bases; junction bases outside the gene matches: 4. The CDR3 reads CASRNLAGGYEQYF. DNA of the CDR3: TGTGCCAGCAGGAATCTAGCGGGAGGCTACGAGCAGTACTTC.

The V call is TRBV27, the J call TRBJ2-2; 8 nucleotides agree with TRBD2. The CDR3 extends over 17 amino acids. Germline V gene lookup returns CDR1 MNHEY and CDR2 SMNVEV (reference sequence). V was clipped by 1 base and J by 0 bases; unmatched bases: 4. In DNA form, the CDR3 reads TGTGCCAGCAGTTTATTTAGCGGGAACCCGAACACCGGGGAGCTGTTTTTT. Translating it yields CASSLFSGNPNTGELFF.

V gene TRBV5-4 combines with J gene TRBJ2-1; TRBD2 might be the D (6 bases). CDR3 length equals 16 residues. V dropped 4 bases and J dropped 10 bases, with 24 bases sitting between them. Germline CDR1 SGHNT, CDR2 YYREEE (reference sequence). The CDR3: CASSPKEGGFRGEQFF. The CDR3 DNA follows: TGTGCCAGCAGCCCTAAAGAGGGAGGCTTTAGAGGGGAGCAGTTCTTC.

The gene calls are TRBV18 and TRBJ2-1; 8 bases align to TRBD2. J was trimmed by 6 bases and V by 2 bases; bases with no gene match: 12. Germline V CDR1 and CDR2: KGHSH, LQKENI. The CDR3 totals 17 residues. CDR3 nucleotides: TGTGCCAGCTCACCAAGAATGGTCCGGGAGGGTAGCAATGAGCAGTTCTTC. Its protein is CASSPRMVREGSNEQFF. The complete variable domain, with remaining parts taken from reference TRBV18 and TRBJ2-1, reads NAGVMQNPRHLVRRRGQEARLRCSPMKGHSHVYWYRQLPEEGLKFMVYLQKENIIDESGMPKERFSAEFPKEGPSILRIQQVVRGDSAAYFCASSPRMVREGSNEQFFGPGTRLTVL.

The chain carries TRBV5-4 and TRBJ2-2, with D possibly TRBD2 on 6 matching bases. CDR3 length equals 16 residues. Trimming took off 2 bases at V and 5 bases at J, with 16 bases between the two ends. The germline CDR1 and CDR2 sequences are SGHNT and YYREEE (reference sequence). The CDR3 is CASSFAGQGGTGELFF. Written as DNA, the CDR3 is TGTGCCAGCAGCTTCGCGGGGCAGGGTGGTACCGGGGAGCTGTTTTTT.

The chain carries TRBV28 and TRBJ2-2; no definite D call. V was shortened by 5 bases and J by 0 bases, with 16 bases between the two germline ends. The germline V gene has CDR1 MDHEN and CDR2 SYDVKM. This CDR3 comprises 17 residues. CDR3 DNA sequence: TGTGCCAGCAGTCCCACTGGGCTTACTTCGAACACCGGGGAGCTGTTTTTT. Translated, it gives CASSPTGLTSNTGELFF.

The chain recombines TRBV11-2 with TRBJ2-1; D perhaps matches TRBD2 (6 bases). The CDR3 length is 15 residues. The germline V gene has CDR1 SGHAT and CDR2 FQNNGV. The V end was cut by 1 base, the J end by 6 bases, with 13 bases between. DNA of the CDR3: TGTGCCAGCAGCTTAGGGCTTAGCGGACTCAATGAGCAGTTCTTC. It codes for CASSLGLSGLNEQFF.

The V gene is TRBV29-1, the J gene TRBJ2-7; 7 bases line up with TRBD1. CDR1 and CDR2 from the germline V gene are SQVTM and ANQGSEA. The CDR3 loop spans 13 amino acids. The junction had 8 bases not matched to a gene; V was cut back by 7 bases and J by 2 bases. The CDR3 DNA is TGCAGCGCCCTGACAGGGAATACCTACGAGCAGTACTTC. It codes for CSALTGNTYEQYF.

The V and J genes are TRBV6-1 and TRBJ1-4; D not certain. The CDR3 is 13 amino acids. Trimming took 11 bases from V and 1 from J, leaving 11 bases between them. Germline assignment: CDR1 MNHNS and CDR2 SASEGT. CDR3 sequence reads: CAAARVTNEKLFF. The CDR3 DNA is TGTGCCGCAGCGAGGGTAACTAATGAAAAACTGTTTTTT.

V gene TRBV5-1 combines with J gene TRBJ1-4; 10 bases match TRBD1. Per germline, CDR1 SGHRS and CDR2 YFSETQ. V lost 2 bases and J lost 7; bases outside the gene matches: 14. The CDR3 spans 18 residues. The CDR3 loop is CASSFGQGEMHRLEKLFF. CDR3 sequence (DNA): TGCGCCAGCAGCTTCGGACAGGGGGAGATGCACAGACTTGAAAAACTGTTTTTT.

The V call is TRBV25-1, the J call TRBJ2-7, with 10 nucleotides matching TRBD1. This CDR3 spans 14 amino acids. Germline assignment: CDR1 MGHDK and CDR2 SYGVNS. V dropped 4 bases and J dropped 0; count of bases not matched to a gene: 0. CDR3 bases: TGTGCCAGCAGTGGGGACAGGGGCTCCTACGAGCAGTACTTC. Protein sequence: CASSGDRGSYEQYF.

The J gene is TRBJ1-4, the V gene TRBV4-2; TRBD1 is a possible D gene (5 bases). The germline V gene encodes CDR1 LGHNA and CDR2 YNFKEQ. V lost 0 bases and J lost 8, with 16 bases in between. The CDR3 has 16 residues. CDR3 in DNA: TGTGCCAGCAGCCAAGAGGGGACCCCAGAGGGAGAAAAACTGTTTTTT. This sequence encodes CASSQEGTPEGEKLFF.

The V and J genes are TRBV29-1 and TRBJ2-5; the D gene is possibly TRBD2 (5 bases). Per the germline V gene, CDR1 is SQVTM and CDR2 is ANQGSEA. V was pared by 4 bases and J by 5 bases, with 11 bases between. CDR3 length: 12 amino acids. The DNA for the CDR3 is TGCAGCGTTGGTGAGGGCCACGAGACCCAGTACTTC. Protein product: CSVGEGHETQYF.

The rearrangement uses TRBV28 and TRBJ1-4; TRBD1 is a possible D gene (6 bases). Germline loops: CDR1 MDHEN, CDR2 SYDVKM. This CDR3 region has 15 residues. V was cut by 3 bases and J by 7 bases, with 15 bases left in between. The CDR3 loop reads CASSFQQGGGEKLFF. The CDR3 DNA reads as TGTGCCAGCAGTTTCCAACAGGGCGGGGGTGAAAAACTGTTTTTT.

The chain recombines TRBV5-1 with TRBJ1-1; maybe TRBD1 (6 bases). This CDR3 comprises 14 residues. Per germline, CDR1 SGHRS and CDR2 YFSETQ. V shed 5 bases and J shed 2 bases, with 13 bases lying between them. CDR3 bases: TGCGCCAGCAGTATACAGGGATCCAACACTGAAGCTTTCTTT. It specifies CASSIQGSNTEAFF.

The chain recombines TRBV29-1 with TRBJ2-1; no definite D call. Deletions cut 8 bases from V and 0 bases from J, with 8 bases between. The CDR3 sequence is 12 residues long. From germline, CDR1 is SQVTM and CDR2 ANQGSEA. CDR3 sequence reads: CSLKDSYNEQFF. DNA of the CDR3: TGCAGCCTCAAGGACTCCTACAATGAGCAGTTCTTC.

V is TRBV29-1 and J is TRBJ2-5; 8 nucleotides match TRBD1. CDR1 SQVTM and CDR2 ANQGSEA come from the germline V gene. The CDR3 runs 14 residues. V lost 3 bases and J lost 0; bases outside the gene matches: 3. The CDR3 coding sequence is TGCAGCGTTGACCACAGGGGGAACCAAGAGACCCAGTACTTC. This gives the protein CSVDHRGNQETQYF.

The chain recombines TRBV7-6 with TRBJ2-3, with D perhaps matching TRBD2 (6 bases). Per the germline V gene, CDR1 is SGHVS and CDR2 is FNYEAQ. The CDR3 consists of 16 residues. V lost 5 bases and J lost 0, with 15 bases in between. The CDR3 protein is CASSPVRGTSTDTQYF. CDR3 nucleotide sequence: TGTGCCAGCAGCCCAGTGCGTGGGACTAGCACAGATACGCAGTATTTT.

CDR3 sequence (DNA): TGTGCCAGCAGCCAAGCGGGGTCCGGAAACACCATATATTTT. Amino acids: CASSQAGSGNTIYF. The chain links TRBV4-2 to TRBJ1-3; D uncertain. CDR3 length: 14 amino acids. Trimming took 1 base from V and 4 from J, leaving 8 bases between them. In germline, CDR1 is LGHNA, CDR2 YNFKEQ.